Following are 32 T cell receptor beta chains from one sample sequenced in a study of cytomegalovirus exposure and HLA in healthy donors. Profiled with immunoSEQ multiplex PCR; TCRdb holds only in-frame clones, not every one. Found here are over 150,000 clones, less than 90% of them singletons; the top ten hold 5.5% to 6%. What was sequenced was PBMCs. Receptors were obtained from a woman younger than 45 in good health and CMV-seronegative.

The chain combines TRBV6-5 with TRBJ2-7, with D unclear. V was clipped by 5 bases and J by 3 bases, with 8 bases between them. Germline assignment: CDR1 MNHEY and CDR2 SVGAGI. The CDR3 runs to 12 residues. DNA of the CDR3: TGTGCCAGCAGTGGTAGTCTCTACGAGCAGTACTTC. It translates to CASSGSLYEQYF.

The gene calls are TRBV4-3 and TRBJ2-7, with 11 positions matching TRBD2. Germline assignment: CDR1 LGHNA and CDR2 YSLEER. Germline trimming cut 4 bases from V and 2 bases from J; bases unmatched to any gene: 4. This CDR3 comprises 15 residues. Here the CDR3 reads CASSPGTSGPYEQYF. As DNA, the CDR3 is TGCGCCAGCAGCCCGGGGACTAGCGGTCCCTACGAGCAGTACTTC.

The chain links TRBV28 to TRBJ1-2; a weak D match, TRBD1 (6 bases). Between the trimmed V and J ends, which lost 3 bases and 8 bases, there was a span of 25 bases. The CDR3 loop spans 17 amino acids. Germline CDR1 is MDHEN and CDR2 is SYDVKM. The CDR3 loop is CASSFKRANRDASGYTF. The CDR3 nucleotides are TGTGCCAGCAGTTTTAAGAGGGCAAACAGGGATGCGTCGGGCTACACCTTC.

V and J are TRBV5-1 and TRBJ1-2, with a tentative D call TRBD1 (6 bases). Per the germline V gene, CDR1 is SGHRS and CDR2 is YFSETQ. This CDR3 spans 19 amino acids. Trimming took 2 bases from V and 4 from J, leaving 27 bases between them. Here the CDR3 reads CASSLKANSPPGHLYGYTF. Written as DNA, the CDR3 is TGCGCCAGCAGCTTAAAGGCCAACTCGCCCCCGGGACACCTCTATGGCTACACCTTC.

The V and J genes are TRBV27 and TRBJ1-5; no reliable D call. The CDR3 has 14 residues. Germline V gene lookup returns CDR1 MNHEY and CDR2 SMNVEV (reference sequence). Trimming took 4 bases from V and 3 from J, leaving 10 bases between them. The CDR3 DNA sequence: TGTGCCAGCAGTTCATTCGACCTCAATCAGCCCCAGCATTTT. It encodes CASSSFDLNQPQHF.

The CDR3 DNA is TGCGCCAGCAGCTTGGGGGCGGCGGGGCGTCCTTCAACCCAGTACTTC. It codes for CASSLGAAGRPSTQYF. The chain carries TRBV5-1 and TRBJ2-5; possible D gene TRBD2, 6 bases. CDR3 length: 16 amino acids. Per the germline V gene, CDR1 is SGHRS and CDR2 is YFSETQ. V shed 0 bases and J shed 8 bases, with 20 bases lying between them. Filled out from reference TRBV5-1 and TRBJ2-5, the complete variable domain reads KAGVTQTPRYLIKTRGQQVTLSCSPISGHRSVSWYQQTPGQGLQFLFEYFSETQRNKGNFPGRFSGRQFSNSRSEMNVSTLELGDSALYLCASSLGAAGRPSTQYFGPGTRLLVL.

V gene TRBV19 combines with J gene TRBJ1-2; D may be TRBD1 (6 bases). V was clipped by 5 bases and J by 6 bases, with 13 bases between them. CDR1 LNHDA and CDR2 SQIVND come from the germline V gene (reference sequence). This CDR3 is 13 amino acids long. The CDR3 DNA reads TGTGCCAGTAGTCTGACAGGAGCAGATGGCTACACCTTC. It specifies CASSLTGADGYTF.

The chain uses TRBV15 and TRBJ2-5; a weak D match, TRBD2 (5 bases). The germline gives CDR1 LNHNV, CDR2 YYDKDF (reference sequence). The V end was cut by 4 bases, the J end by 5 bases, with 20 bases between. The CDR3 is 16 amino acids. CDR3 loop: CATSNSWEPTGETQYF. The CDR3 nucleotides are TGTGCCACCAGCAACTCGTGGGAACCAACGGGGGAGACCCAGTACTTC.

This clone appeared once. An end of the junction differs from the germline gene, which may be a read error. This chain joins TRBV4-3 and TRBJ2-1, with 7 bases aligning to TRBD2. The CDR3 runs 16 residues. Germline-derived CDR1 and CDR2 are LGHNA and YSLEER. The CDR3 spells CASTQAPGGSYNEQFF. DNA for the CDR3: TGCGCCAGCACCCAAGCTCCGGGGGGCTCCTACAATGAGCAGTTCTTC.

V usage is TRBV19 and J usage is TRBJ2-2; 7 bases align to TRBD2. The CDR3 extends over 14 amino acids. The V gene end was trimmed by 3 bases and the J gene end by 4 bases; junction bases not matched to a gene: 2. Germline V gene sequence: CDR1 LNHDA, CDR2 SQIVND (reference sequence). CDR3 DNA sequence: TGTGCCAGTAGTATGATAGCGGGCACCGGGGAGCTGTTTTTT. Translated: CASSMIAGTGELFF.

This rearrangement joins TRBV6-1 to TRBJ2-7; 8 positions agree with TRBD1. CDR1 and CDR2 (germline): MNHNS, SASEGT. V dropped 6 bases and J dropped 0; count of bases not matched to a gene: 1. The CDR3 is made up of 13 amino acids. The chain's CDR3 is CASRDRASYEQYF. DNA for the CDR3: TGTGCCAGCAGGGACAGGGCCTCCTACGAGCAGTACTTC.

The chain uses TRBV7-6 and TRBJ2-3; 9 bases are a match to TRBD2. Germline V lookup: CDR1 SGHVS, CDR2 FNYEAQ. Germline trimming cut 1 base from V and 4 bases from J; bases unmatched to any gene: 3. This CDR3 is 15 amino acids long. This chain's CDR3 is CASSLGGGAADTQYF. As DNA, the CDR3 is TGTGCCAGCAGCTTAGGCGGGGGGGCTGCAGATACGCAGTATTTT.

The chain links TRBV4-2 to TRBJ2-1, with D tentatively TRBD1 (6 bases). The length of the CDR3 is 13 residues. The germline V gene encodes CDR1 LGHNA and CDR2 YNFKEQ. V lost 1 base and J 7 bases, leaving 8 bases between the germline ends. The DNA of the CDR3 is TGTGCCAGCAGCCAAGGGACAGTGAATGAGCAGTTCTTC. Amino acid sequence: CASSQGTVNEQFF.

V usage is TRBV7-3 and J usage is TRBJ2-1, with D possibly TRBD1 on 6 matching bases. There are 15 residues in the CDR3. Germline lookup yields CDR1 SGHTA and CDR2 FQGTGA. V dropped 0 bases and J dropped 4 bases, with 10 bases sitting between them. The chain's CDR3 is CASSLTGAGYNEQFF. Written as DNA, the CDR3 is TGTGCCAGCAGCTTAACGGGGGCCGGGTACAATGAGCAGTTCTTC.

The genes are TRBV4-1 and TRBJ2-5; D is undetermined. Trimming removed 1 base from V and 5 bases from J, with 8 bases in between. CDR3 length: 13 residues. CDR1 and CDR2 (germline): MGHRA, YSYEKL. The DNA of the CDR3 is TGCGCCAGCAGCCAAGTTGGGTCGGAGACCCAGTACTTC. It is translated as CASSQVGSETQYF.

The rearrangement links TRBV19 to TRBJ1-2; 7 nucleotides align to TRBD1. With 7 bases clipped from V and 5 bases from J, the junction kept 10 bases outside the gene matches. The germline V gene encodes CDR1 LNHDA and CDR2 SQIVND (reference sequence). The CDR3 has 14 amino acids. In DNA, the CDR3 is TGTGCCAGTACCAAGACAGGGATTGATTATGGCTACACCTTC. Translation: CASTKTGIDYGYTF.

This chain joins TRBV28 and TRBJ2-7; D gene unclear. The germline V gene has CDR1 MDHEN and CDR2 SYDVKM. The CDR3 covers 15 residues. Between the trimmed V and J ends, which lost 6 bases and 0 bases, there was a span of 15 bases. The CDR3 sequence is CASSMSGASSYEQYF. The DNA of the CDR3 is TGTGCCAGCAGCATGAGTGGAGCGAGCTCCTACGAGCAGTACTTC.

The gene calls are TRBV7-2 and TRBJ2-1; the match to TRBD2 covers 10 bases. Germline trimming cut 5 bases from V and 0 bases from J; bases unmatched to any gene: 10. The V gene's germline CDR1 is SGHTA and CDR2 FQGNSA. This CDR3 is 18 amino acids long. Here the CDR3 DNA reads TGTGCCAGCAGCCGGAGGACTAGCGGACTAAGCTCCTACAATGAGCAGTTCTTC. Amino acids: CASSRRTSGLSSYNEQFF.

The J gene is TRBJ1-6, the V gene TRBV27, with a possible D match to TRBD1 (6 bases). The germline V gene encodes CDR1 MNHEY and CDR2 SMNVEV (reference sequence). This CDR3 contains 15 residues. V lost 6 bases, J lost 6 bases, and 15 bases lay in between. The CDR3 loop is CASRSTGPGNSPLHF. CDR3 DNA sequence: TGTGCCAGCAGGTCCACAGGGCCGGGTAATTCACCCCTCCACTTT.

The table lists this clone with a few counts. V is TRBV19 and J is TRBJ1-2; 7 bases map to TRBD1. The CDR3 is 14 amino acids. The J segment lost 4 bases and the V segment lost 3 bases, leaving 5 bases of the junction unmatched. The germline V gene encodes CDR1 LNHDA and CDR2 SQIVND (reference sequence). CDR3: CASSILTGSYGYTF. CDR3 DNA sequence: TGTGCCAGTAGTATCTTGACAGGGTCCTATGGCTACACCTTC. The full variable domain, rest sourced from reference TRBV19 and TRBJ1-2, is DGGITQSPKYLFRKEGQNVTLSCEQNLNHDAMYWYRQDPGQGLRLIYYSQIVNDFQKGDIAEGYSVSREKKESFPLTVTSAQKNPTAFYLCASSILTGSYGYTFGSGTRLTVV.

V gene TRBV27 combines with J gene TRBJ2-5; 10 bases map to TRBD1. V was pared by 2 bases and J by 3 bases, with 3 bases of the junction left unmatched. Germline V gene lookup returns CDR1 MNHEY and CDR2 SMNVEV (reference sequence). CDR3 length: 15 residues. CDR3 region: CASSLKGQGEETQYF. The CDR3 bases are TGTGCCAGCAGTTTAAAAGGACAGGGGGAAGAGACCCAGTACTTC.

The chain couples TRBV5-4 to TRBJ1-2; tentatively, D is TRBD1 (5 bases). The CDR3 loop spans 17 amino acids. Germline lookup yields CDR1 SGHNT and CDR2 YYREEE (reference sequence). Trimming cost V 4 bases and J 1 base, with 20 bases left between them. CDR3 loop: CASSAGQWIGFNYGYTF. The CDR3 bases are TGTGCCAGCAGCGCGGGGCAATGGATAGGCTTTAACTATGGCTACACCTTC.

The chain recombines TRBV7-9 with TRBJ1-3; a weak D match, TRBD1 (5 bases). Germline-derived CDR1 and CDR2 are SEHNR and FQNEAQ (reference sequence). Trimming cost V 2 bases and J 0 bases, with 11 bases left between them. The CDR3 sequence is 16 residues long. CDR3 DNA: TGTGCCAGCAGCTTATGGGGCGGAAACTCTGGAAACACCATATATTTT. Amino acids: CASSLWGGNSGNTIYF.

The rearrangement uses TRBV6-6 and TRBJ1-5; D is ambiguous. Looked up from germline, CDR1 is MNHNY and CDR2 is SVGAGI (reference sequence). The CDR3 runs to 12 residues. V dropped 4 bases and J dropped 6 bases, with 7 bases sitting between them. CDR3 nucleotides: TGTGCCAGCAGTTCCAGAGGTCAGCCCCAGCATTTT. It specifies CASSSRGQPQHF.

This clone was detected once. CDR3 coding DNA: TGTGCCAGCAGCTTAGAGACGCTTAGCGGCTACACCTTC. Protein product: CASSLETLSGYTF. The V call is TRBV11-2, the J call TRBJ1-2; D call uncertain. Germline CDR1 reads SGHAT; CDR2 reads FQNNGV. The CDR3 loop spans 13 amino acids. V was clipped by 0 bases and J by 8 bases, with 10 bases between them.

The chain uses TRBV5-1 and TRBJ2-3, with D maybe TRBD2 (5 bases). This CDR3 has 15 amino acids. Germline V lookup: CDR1 SGHRS, CDR2 YFSETQ. V was cut by 2 bases and J by 3 bases, with 13 bases left in between. This CDR3 is CASSFRGSATDTQYF. The CDR3 DNA reads TGCGCCAGCAGCTTTCGGGGTAGTGCTACAGATACGCAGTATTTT.

A remark on this clone: Mismatch with germline at one junction end may stem from a read error. The rearrangement uses TRBV5-8 and TRBJ2-7; D uncertain. This CDR3 has 14 residues. CDR1 and CDR2 (germline): SGHTS, YDEGEE. The CDR3 DNA is TGTGCCAGCAGCTTGGAAGATTTTCCCACTTCGTCTGACTTC. As protein: CASSLEDFPTSSDF.

This chain links TRBV6-4 with TRBJ2-2; D perhaps matches TRBD2 (5 bases). V lost 3 bases and J 7 bases, leaving 9 bases between the germline ends. Germline CDR1 and CDR2: MRHNA and SNTAGT. This CDR3 comprises 13 residues. CDR3 nucleotides: TGTGCCAGCAGTGAGGCGGGCTTCGGGGAGCTGTTTTTT. Protein sequence: CASSEAGFGELFF.

The table lists this clone with a count of one. Mismatch with germline at one junction end may stem from a read error. The chain employs TRBV7-7 and TRBJ2-3; 9 bases fit TRBD2. The germline V gene encodes CDR1 SSHAT and CDR2 FNYEAQ (reference sequence). This CDR3 region has 14 residues. CDR3 DNA sequence: TGTGCTAGCAGCTTAGCGGGGGTAACAGATACGCAGTATTTT. This codes for CASSLAGVTDTQYF.

This clone was detected only once. The CDR3 DNA reads as TGTGCCAGCAGTTACTCTCCGCCTCAGCCCCAGCATTTT. As protein: CASSYSPPQPQHF. The chain links TRBV6-6 to TRBJ1-5; D not certain. Germline assignment: CDR1 MNHNY and CDR2 SVGAGI (reference sequence). V lost 0 bases, J lost 6 bases, and 6 bases lay in between. The CDR3 is 13 residues long.

There are a few counts of this clone. V is TRBV28 and J is TRBJ2-2, with 10 nucleotides matching TRBD1. The CDR3 totals 15 residues. Germline V lookup: CDR1 MDHEN, CDR2 SYDVKM. Unmatched junction bases numbered 5, after V lost 6 bases and J lost 4 bases. The CDR3 DNA reads TGTGCCAGCAGCCAAGACAGGGGGCGCACCGGGGAGCTGTTTTTT. The encoded protein is CASSQDRGRTGELFF.

This clone has only a few counts. V and J are TRBV18 and TRBJ2-7, with TRBD1 as a possible D gene (5 bases). V gave up 2 bases and J gave up 0 bases, with 14 bases separating them. The CDR3 length is 16 residues. The V gene's germline CDR1 is KGHSH and CDR2 LQKENI. CDR3 sequence reads: CASSPSSRAVSYEQYF. The CDR3 DNA sequence: TGTGCCAGCTCACCAAGTAGCAGGGCGGTCTCCTACGAGCAGTACTTC.